The 18 T cell receptor beta chains below all came from one sample that was sequenced in a study of T cells in Graves' hyperthyroidism and ophthalmopathy. Authors of the study amplified TCR beta CDR3 regions from RNA transcripts. In the first-round RT-PCR of the TCR CDR3, the HTBI primer set was used. TCRdb passed the multiplex PCR reads through MiXCR, listing each CDR3 protein once. Among hundreds of thousands of distinct CDR3 sequences listed, about 15% were seen once. Sequences were obtained from blood. The receptors derive from a man between 18 and 35 years old with Graves' ophthalmopathy.

In this sample, this clonotype turned up many times. The genes are TRBV6-1 and TRBJ1-1, with 9 bases fitting TRBD1. Losses at the gene ends were 7 bases for V and 4 bases for J; bases not matched to a gene: 4. The CDR3 runs to 13 residues. CDR1 and CDR2 (germline): MNHNS, SASEGT. In DNA form, the CDR3 reads TGTGCCAGCATTGACAGGGGGGTCACTGAAGCTTTCTTT. Translation gives CASIDRGVTEAFF.

This clonotype came up a few times. Compared with germline, one end of the junction differs, possibly owing to a read error. The V call is TRBV3-1, the J call TRBJ2-7; D is unclear. Germline V lookup: CDR1 LGHDT, CDR2 YNNKEL (reference sequence). This CDR3 has 15 residues. In DNA form, the CDR3 reads TGTGCCAGCAGTCAAGACCTCAGGACCACCTACGAGCAGTACTTC. Translation gives CASSQDLRTTYEQYF.

This clonotype was observed many times. The CDR3 sequence is CASSAQANTEAFF. In nucleotides, the CDR3 is TGTGCCAGCAGCGCACAGGCGAACACTGAAGCTTTCTTT. This chain joins TRBV7-3 and TRBJ1-1; a weak D match, TRBD1 (5 bases). The CDR3 is made up of 13 amino acids. V was clipped by 5 bases and J by 1 base, with 8 bases between them. Germline-derived CDR1 and CDR2 are SGHTA and FQGTGA.

This clonotype was seen a handful of times. The V and J genes are TRBV12-3 or TRBV12-4 and TRBJ2-7, with unresolved D. V lost 2 bases, J lost 2 bases, and 10 bases lay in between. The CDR3 sequence is 14 residues long. CDR3 sequence (DNA): TGTGCCAGCAGTTTATATGGTTTGGCCTACGAGCAGTACTTC. Protein product: CASSLYGLAYEQYF.

The sample holds many counts of this clonotype. This chain links TRBV12-3 or TRBV12-4 with TRBJ2-1; TRBD1 matches at 9 bases. There are 15 residues in the CDR3. J was trimmed by 6 bases and V by 6 bases; bases with no gene match: 9. The CDR3 spells CASSSGTGMGNEQFF. In DNA, the CDR3 is TGTGCCAGCAGCTCCGGGACAGGGATGGGCAATGAGCAGTTCTTC.

This clonotype has a count of ten or more. The chain employs TRBV4-1 and TRBJ2-7; D not certain. The CDR3 is 14 residues long. Germline V gives CDR1 MGHRA, CDR2 YSYEKL. V lost 4 bases to trimming and J lost 2 bases, with 12 bases between them. The CDR3 DNA reads as TGCGCCAGCAGCCTAGACCCACCAGCCTACGAGCAGTACTTC. It encodes CASSLDPPAYEQYF.

The V call is TRBV10-2, the J call TRBJ2-5; 9 bases are a match to TRBD2. V shed 2 bases, J shed 5 bases, and the junction held 6 bases outside the gene matches. CDR3 length: 15 amino acids. From germline, CDR1 is WSHSY and CDR2 SAAADI. As DNA, the CDR3 is TGCGCCAGCAGTGAGATGGTAGCGGGAGCCGAGACCCAGTACTTC. It is translated as CASSEMVAGAETQYF.

This clonotype was seen repeatedly, ten times or more. CDR3 in DNA: TGCAGCGTTGTGGGACTAGCGGGAGCCGATACGCAGTATTTT. Protein product: CSVVGLAGADTQYF. The genes are TRBV29-1 and TRBJ2-3, with 14 nucleotides matching TRBD2. Germline V gene lookup returns CDR1 SQVTM and CDR2 ANQGSEA. V shed 4 bases and J 6 bases; nucleotides not matched to a gene: 3. This CDR3 spans 14 amino acids.

Many counts were recorded for this clonotype. The chain couples TRBV7-9 to TRBJ2-7, with 10 bases fitting TRBD2. The CDR3 covers 15 residues. From germline, CDR1 is SEHNR and CDR2 FQNEAQ (reference sequence). J lost 7 bases, V lost 0 bases, and 6 bases had no gene match. The CDR3 DNA is TGTGCCAGCAGCTTAGCAGGGACTAGCGCTGGAGAGCAGTACTTC. Translating it yields CASSLAGTSAGEQYF.

This sequence joins TRBV10-3 and TRBJ1-2; possibly TRBD1 for D (5 bases). The CDR3 spans 14 residues. Germline CDR1 is ENHRY and CDR2 is SYGVKD. The V end lost 10 bases, the J end lost 2 bases, and 17 bases lay between the germline ends. CDR3 in amino acids: CASHESGMNYGYTF. CDR3 nucleotide sequence: TGTGCCAGCCATGAGTCAGGGATGAACTATGGCTACACCTTC.

The J gene is TRBJ1-6, the V gene TRBV20-1, with TRBD1 as a possible D gene (5 bases). The length of the CDR3 is 14 residues. Germline V lookup: CDR1 DFQATT, CDR2 SNEGSKA (reference sequence). The ends were cut back, 6 bases at V and 6 bases at J, with 15 bases in the middle. CDR3 coding DNA: TGCAGTGCCCGCCCCCTCGGGACTAATTCACCCCTCCACTTT. Residues: CSARPLGTNSPLHF.

There are many counts of this clonotype. The gene calls are TRBV6-1 and TRBJ2-7; D perhaps matches TRBD2 (6 bases). From germline, CDR1 is MNHNS and CDR2 SASEGT. The CDR3 runs 15 residues. Deletions cut 1 base from V and 3 bases from J, with 13 bases between. In DNA, the CDR3 is TGTGCCAGCAGTGAAGACGACGGGAGAGGCTACGAGCAGTACTTC. Encoded protein: CASSEDDGRGYEQYF.

The sample holds many counts of this clonotype. The chain recombines TRBV7-3 with TRBJ2-3, with D perhaps TRBD1 or TRBD2 (6 bases each). V shed 1 base and J shed 4 bases, with 9 bases lying between them. The CDR3 spans 14 residues. Looked up from germline, CDR1 is SGHTA and CDR2 is FQGTGA. The CDR3 sequence is CASSLMEGADTQYF. The CDR3 DNA sequence: TGTGCCAGCAGCTTAATGGAGGGGGCAGATACGCAGTATTTT. The full variable domain, rest sourced from reference TRBV7-3 and TRBJ2-3, is GAGVSQTPSNKVTEKGKYVELRCDPISGHTALYWYRQSLGQGPEFLIYFQGTGAADDSGLPNDRFFAVRPEGSVSTLKIQRTERGDSAVYLCASSLMEGADTQYFGPGTRLTVL.

This clonotype was seen only a few times. The rearrangement joins TRBV5-4 to TRBJ1-6, with D possibly being TRBD1 (6 bases). This CDR3 is built from 15 residues. The germline gives CDR1 SGHNT, CDR2 YYREEE (reference sequence). With 6 bases removed from V and 7 bases from J, the gap between germline ends came to 17 bases. The CDR3 sequence: CASTPGTTQNSPLHF. The CDR3 nucleotides read TGTGCCAGCACCCCCGGGACAACACAAAATTCACCCCTCCACTTT.

This clonotype appeared many times. The chain employs TRBV5-1 and TRBJ2-1, with 7 bases matching TRBD1. The CDR3 runs to 14 residues. Germline trimming cut 7 bases from V and 5 bases from J; bases unmatched to any gene: 9. The V gene's germline CDR1 is SGHRS and CDR2 YFSETQ. CDR3 bases: TGCGCCAGCGGGCCGGGACAGCCTAACAATGAGCAGTTCTTC. Its protein product is CASGPGQPNNEQFF. Based on the CDR3 plus reference TRBV5-1 and TRBJ2-1, the full variable domain is KAGVTQTPRYLIKTRGQQVTLSCSPISGHRSVSWYQQTPGQGLQFLFEYFSETQRNKGNFPGRFSGRQFSNSRSEMNVSTLELGDSALYLCASGPGQPNNEQFFGPGTRLTVL.

The chain joins TRBV20-1 to TRBJ1-4; 11 bases are shared with TRBD1. V shed 5 bases, J shed 6 bases, and the junction held 5 bases outside the gene matches. The germline CDR1 and CDR2 sequences are DFQATT and SNEGSKA (reference sequence). This CDR3 is built from 14 residues. The CDR3 DNA reads as TGCAGTGCTGATCCGGGACAGGGGGATGAAAAACTGTTTTTT. The encoded protein is CSADPGQGDEKLFF.

This clonotype occurred a few times. The chain has TRBV5-1 and TRBJ2-5; no definite D call. The CDR3 has 14 residues. Germline CDR1 and CDR2: SGHRS and YFSETQ. V lost 2 bases to trimming and J lost 1 base, with 9 bases between them. The chain's CDR3 is CASSLGNSQETQYF. CDR3 nucleotides: TGCGCCAGCAGCTTAGGGAACAGCCAAGAGACCCAGTACTTC.

At least ten counts were recorded for this clonotype. The chain joins TRBV30 to TRBJ1-6; D gene uncertain. CDR3 length: 13 residues. The ends were cut back, 7 bases at V and 10 bases at J, with 17 bases in the middle. CDR1 and CDR2 (germline): GTSNPN, SVGIG (reference sequence). CDR3: CASLGATGSPLHF. CDR3 nucleotides: TGTGCCTCCCTCGGAGCGACGGGATCACCCCTCCACTTT.